The clone carrying this T cell receptor beta chain came up many times. Its target is not known. The sample's time point: newly diagnosed GD, antithyroid drugs for less than 3 months. The TCR library was made from RNA extracted from PBMCs. This sample was taken from a study of regulatory T cells in long-lasting Graves disease. The CDR3 runs to 15 residues. V lost 4 bases to trimming and J lost 5 bases; unmatched junction nucleotides: 5. Germline assignment: CDR1 SGHRS and CDR2 YFSETQ. Study-level results: Persistent disease preferred TRBV28, TRBJ1-2 and TRBJ2-5. Investigators studied peripheral blood only, not thyroid tissue.

Sequencing libraries for TCR beta were prepared with iRepertoire HTBI primers and Arm-PCR of CDR3 regions. TCRdb re-called the multiplex PCR reads with MiXCR, one entry per CDR3 protein. The top ten clones hold roughly a tenth of a sample with more than 400,000 distinct CDR3 sequences, about a sixth of them seen once. The sample was also linked to a second study, of T cells in Graves' hyperthyroidism and ophthalmopathy. That work contributes: Any patient presenting with uncontrolled infection, other autoimmune disease, pregnancy or lactation was left out. The diagnoses drew upon clinical symptoms, serum thyroxine and TRAb, thyroid ultrasound and orbital computed tomography.

The chain has TRBV5-1 and TRBJ2-2; 10 positions agree with TRBD1. This specimen was peripheral blood mononuclear cells (PBMCs), taken at new diagnosis, from a patient treated with antithyroid drugs. This TCR derives from a woman in her thirties with Graves disease. CDR3 sequence reads: CASSQDRGFTGELFF. The CDR3 region has the DNA TGCGCCAGCAGCCAGGACAGGGGGTTTACCGGGGAGCTGTTTTTT.